This T cell receptor beta chain originates from a study of T cell repertoires in cytomegalovirus infection. The study, taken as a whole, reports: HLA-C-restricted CMV clonotypes gave the most frequent clonotype in two of eight donors. Cumulative frequency of public TCR beta families picked out carriers of CMV plus the relevant HLA.

This clonotype has a handful of counts. Antigen: not known. The CDR3 runs to 13 residues. V was pared by 8 bases and J by 8 bases, with 8 bases of the junction left unmatched. TCRdb re-called the reads through MiXCR, storing one row per CDR3 protein. The table has about 5,700 distinct CDR3 sequences, about 49% seen once. The TCR was taken from a human donor in good health (CMV status not recorded). Some clones in this sample may be carry-over from other donors' samples. The chain has TRBV12-3 or TRBV12-4 and TRBJ2-1; 8 positions match TRBD2. Sample: PBMCs, sequenced either directly or after in vitro stimulation (not recorded which). CDR3 sequence (DNA): TGTGCCAGCTCGGTGGCGGGGGGCTATGAGCAGTTCTTC. Amino acids: CASSVAGGYEQFF.